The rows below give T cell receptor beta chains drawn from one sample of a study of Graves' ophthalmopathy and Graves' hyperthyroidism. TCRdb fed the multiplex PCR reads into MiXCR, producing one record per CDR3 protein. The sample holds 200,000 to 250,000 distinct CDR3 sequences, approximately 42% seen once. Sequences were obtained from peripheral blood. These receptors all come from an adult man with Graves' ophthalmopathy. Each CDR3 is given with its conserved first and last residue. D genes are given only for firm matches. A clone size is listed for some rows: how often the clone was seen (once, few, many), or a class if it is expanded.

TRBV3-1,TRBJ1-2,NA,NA,CASSHSDRPNYGYTF,TGTGCCAGCAGCCACTCCGACAGGCCTAACTATGGCTACACCTTC
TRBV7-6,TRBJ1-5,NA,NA,CASSSFGTSNQPQHF,TGTGCCAGCAGTTCCTTCGGGACGAGCAATCAGCCCCAGCATTTT
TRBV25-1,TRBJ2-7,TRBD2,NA,CASSQGGGRSSYEQYF,TGTGCCAGCAGCCAAGGAGGCGGGAGGAGCTCCTACGAGCAGTACTTC
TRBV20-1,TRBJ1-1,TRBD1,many,CSARQGRVWRMNTEAFF,TGCAGTGCACGACAGGGGCGAGTTTGGAGGATGAACACTGAAGCTTTCTTT
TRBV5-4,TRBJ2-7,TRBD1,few,CASSSKETGGFEQYF,TGTGCCAGCAGCTCGAAGGAGACAGGGGGCTTCGAGCAGTACTTC
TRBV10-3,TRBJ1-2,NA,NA,CASRADYGYTF,TGTGCCAGCAGAGCAGACTATGGCTACACCTTC
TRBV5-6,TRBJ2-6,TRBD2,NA,CASSLGPEGLDTPGANVLTF,TGTGCCAGCAGCTTGGGTCCCGAGGGACTAGACACTCCTGGGGCCAACGTCCTGACTTTC
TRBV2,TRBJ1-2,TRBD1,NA,CASSEAARGRNYGYTF,TGTGCCAGCAGTGAAGCAGCCAGGGGGCGGAACTATGGCTACACCTTC
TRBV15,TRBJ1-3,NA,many,CATSGDSGNTIYF,TGTGCCACCAGCGGAGACTCTGGAAACACCATATATTTT
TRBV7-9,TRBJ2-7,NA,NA,CASSPGGITYEQYF,TGTGCCAGCAGCCCAGGGGGGATCACCTACGAGCAGTACTTC
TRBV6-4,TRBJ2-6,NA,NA,CASSGRPTSGANVLTF,TGTGCCAGCAGTGGTAGACCGACCTCTGGGGCCAACGTCCTGACTTTC
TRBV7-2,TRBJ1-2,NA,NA,CASSFGIAASLPYGYTF,TGTGCCAGCAGCTTCGGAATTGCAGCCTCGCTCCCCTATGGCTACACCTTC
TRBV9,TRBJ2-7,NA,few,CASSVEGGNYEQYF,TGTGCCAGCAGCGTAGAGGGGGGGAACTACGAGCAGTACTTC
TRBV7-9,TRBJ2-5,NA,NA,CASTRMRGETQYF,TGTGCCAGCACCAGAATGAGGGGGGAGACCCAGTACTTC
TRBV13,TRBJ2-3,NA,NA,CASSLGTSQGGGTQYF,TGTGCCAGCAGCCTCGGGACCTCCCAGGGTGGAGGGACGCAGTATTTT
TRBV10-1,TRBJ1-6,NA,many,CASSASRNPNSPLHF,TGCGCCAGCAGTGCATCCCGGAACCCAAATTCACCCCTCCACTTT
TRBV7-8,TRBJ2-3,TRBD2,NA,CASSPGGTSGSWDTQYF,TGTGCCAGCAGCCCAGGCGGGACTAGCGGGAGTTGGGATACGCAGTATTTT
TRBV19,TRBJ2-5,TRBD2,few,CASAGRGRAETQYF,TGTGCCAGTGCCGGTCGCGGGAGAGCAGAGACCCAGTACTTC
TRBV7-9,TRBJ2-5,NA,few,CASRVYQETQYF,TGTGCCAGCAGGGTGTACCAAGAGACCCAGTACTTC
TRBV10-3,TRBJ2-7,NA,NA,CAIRPWGLSYEQYF,TGTGCCATCAGACCCTGGGGGCTATCCTACGAGCAGTACTTC
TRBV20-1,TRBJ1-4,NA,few,CSARVRGEKLFF,TGCAGTGCTAGAGTTAGGGGTGAAAAACTGTTTTTT
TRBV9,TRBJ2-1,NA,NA,CASTPERGWNNEQFF,TGTGCCAGCACCCCCGAGAGGGGGTGGAACAATGAGCAGTTCTTC
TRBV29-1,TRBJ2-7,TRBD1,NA,CSVAGQGSAYEQYF,TGCAGCGTCGCGGGACAGGGGAGCGCCTACGAGCAGTACTTC
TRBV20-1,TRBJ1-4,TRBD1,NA,CSAKTGQDEKLFF,TGCAGTGCTAAAACCGGACAGGATGAAAAACTGTTTTTT
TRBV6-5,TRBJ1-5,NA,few,CASSYGGSQPQHF,TGTGCCAGCAGTTACGGCGGGAGTCAGCCCCAGCATTTT
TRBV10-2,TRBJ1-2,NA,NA,CASRKQGDAYGYTF,TGCGCCAGCAGGAAACAGGGAGATGCCTATGGCTACACCTTC
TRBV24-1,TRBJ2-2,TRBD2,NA,CATSDSGTSVTGELFF,TGTGCCACCAGTGATTCCGGGACTAGCGTCACCGGGGAGCTGTTTTTT
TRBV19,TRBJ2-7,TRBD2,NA,CASSTGTSGGYEQYF,TGTGCCAGTAGTACTGGGACTAGCGGGGGATACGAGCAGTACTTC
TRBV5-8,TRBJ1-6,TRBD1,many,CASSLTDRGSPLHF,TGTGCCAGCAGCTTGACGGACAGGGGTTCACCCCTCCACTTT
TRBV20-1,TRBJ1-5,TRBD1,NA,CSAGTGGDNQPQHF,TGCAGTGCGGGGACAGGGGGCGACAATCAGCCCCAGCATTTT
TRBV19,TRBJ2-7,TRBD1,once,CASSRRQGDEQYF,TGTGCCAGTAGTAGACGACAGGGGGACGAGCAGTACTTC
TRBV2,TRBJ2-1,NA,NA,CASRGADEQFF,TGTGCCAGCAGGGGGGCGGATGAGCAGTTCTTC
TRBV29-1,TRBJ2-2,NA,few,CSVVTSRNTGELFF,TGCAGCGTTGTAACTAGCCGGAACACCGGGGAGCTGTTTTTT
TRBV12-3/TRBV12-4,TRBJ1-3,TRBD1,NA,CASSRQGTGNTIYF,TGTGCCAGCAGTCGACAGGGGACTGGAAACACCATATATTTT
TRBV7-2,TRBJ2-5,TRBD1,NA,CASSSRTGGETQYF,TGTGCCAGCAGCTCGAGGACAGGGGGAGAGACCCAGTACTTC
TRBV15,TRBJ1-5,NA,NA,CATSPQGGNQPQHF,TGTGCCACCAGCCCGCAGGGCGGCAATCAGCCCCAGCATTTT
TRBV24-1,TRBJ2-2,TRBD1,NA,CATEGGDRVPGELFF,TGTGCCACCGAGGGGGGGGACAGGGTCCCCGGGGAGCTGTTTTTT
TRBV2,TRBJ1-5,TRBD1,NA,CASSPTQGISNQPQHF,TGTGCCAGCAGTCCGACACAGGGGATATCCAATCAGCCCCAGCATTTT
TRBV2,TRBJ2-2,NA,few,CASKRQGGTGELFF,TGTGCCAGCAAGAGGCAGGGGGGGACCGGGGAGCTGTTTTTT
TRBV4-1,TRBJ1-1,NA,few,CASSQDRRVTEAFF,TGCGCCAGCAGCCAAGATAGAAGAGTTACTGAAGCTTTCTTT
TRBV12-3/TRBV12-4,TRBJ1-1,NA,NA,CASSDGQFLNTEAFF,TGTGCCAGCAGCGACGGACAGTTCTTGAACACTGAAGCTTTCTTT
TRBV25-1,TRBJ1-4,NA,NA,CASSDWSRHEKLFF,TGTGCCAGCAGTGATTGGTCAAGACATGAAAAACTGTTTTTT